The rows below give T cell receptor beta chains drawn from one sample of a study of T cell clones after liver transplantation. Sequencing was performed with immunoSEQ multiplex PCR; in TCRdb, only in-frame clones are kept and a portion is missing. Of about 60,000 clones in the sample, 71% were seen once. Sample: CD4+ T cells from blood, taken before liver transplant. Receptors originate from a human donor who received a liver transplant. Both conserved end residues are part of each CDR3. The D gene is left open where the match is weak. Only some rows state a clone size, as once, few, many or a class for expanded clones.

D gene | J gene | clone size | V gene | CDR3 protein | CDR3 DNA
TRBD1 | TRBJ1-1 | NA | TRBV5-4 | CASSSDRGRRITEAFF | TGTGCCAGCAGCTCCGACAGGGGGCGCAGAATCACTGAAGCTTTCTTT
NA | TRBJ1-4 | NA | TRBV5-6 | CASSPGATNEKLFF | TGTGCCAGCAGCCCGGGAGCAACTAATGAAAAACTGTTTTTT
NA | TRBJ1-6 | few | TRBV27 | CASSPTGQGNSPLHF | TGTGCCAGCAGCCCCACGGGGCAGGGGAATTCACCCCTCCACTTT
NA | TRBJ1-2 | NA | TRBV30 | CAWRDSYGYTF | TGTGCCTGGAGGGACAGCTATGGCTACACCTTC
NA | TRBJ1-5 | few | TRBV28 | CASSLAQGDNQPQHF | TGTGCCAGCAGTTTGGCACAGGGCGACAATCAGCCCCAGCATTTT
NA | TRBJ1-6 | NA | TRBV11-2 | CASSLATAHILLHF | TGTGCCAGCAGCTTGGCGACAGCGCATATACTCCTCCACTTT
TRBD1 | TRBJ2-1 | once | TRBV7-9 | CASSGTGERVSQFF | TGTGCCAGTTCCGGGACAGGGGAGAGGGTCAGTCAGTTCTTC
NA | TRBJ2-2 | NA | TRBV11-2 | CASSFRGAGTTGELFF | TGTGCCAGCAGCTTTCGCGGGGCAGGGACTACCGGGGAGCTGTTTTTT
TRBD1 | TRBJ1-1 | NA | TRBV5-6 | CASRDTGGLDTEAFF | TGTGCCAGCAGGGATACAGGGGGCCTTGACACTGAAGCTTTCTTT
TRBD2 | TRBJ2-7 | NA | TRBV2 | CASQGLGPYEQYF | TGTGCCAGTCAGGGACTAGGGCCCTACGAGCAGTACTTC
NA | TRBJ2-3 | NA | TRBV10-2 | CASSEILTDTQYF | TGCGCCAGCAGTGAGATTCTCACAGATACGCAGTATTTT
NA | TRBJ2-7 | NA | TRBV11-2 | CASSFKGGDEQYF | TGTGCCAGCAGCTTTAAAGGGGGAGACGAGCAGTACTTC
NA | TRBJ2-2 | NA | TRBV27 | CATQSGELFF | TGTGCCACCCAATCCGGGGAGCTGTTTTTT
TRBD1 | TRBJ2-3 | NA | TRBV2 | CASSERQGALDTQYF | TGTGCCAGCAGTGAAAGACAGGGGGCATTAGATACGCAGTATTTT
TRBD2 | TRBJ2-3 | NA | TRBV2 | CASNGQLAGPIGQYF | TGTGCCAGCAACGGGCAACTAGCGGGCCCCATAGGGCAGTATTTT
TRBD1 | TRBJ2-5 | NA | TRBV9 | CASSVGPGQGAAETQYF | TGTGCCAGCAGCGTAGGGCCGGGACAGGGGGCGGCCGAGACCCAGTACTTC
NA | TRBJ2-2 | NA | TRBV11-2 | CASSLSGYTGELFF | TGTGCCAGCAGCTTATCAGGGTACACCGGGGAGCTGTTTTTT
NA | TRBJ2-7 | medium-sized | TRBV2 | CASSETRVTSYEQYF | TGTGCCAGCAGTGAGACCAGGGTCACGTCCTACGAGCAGTACTTC
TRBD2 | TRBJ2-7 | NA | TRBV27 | CASSLSDGGAHEQYF | TGTGCCAGCAGTTTATCCGACGGGGGGGCCCACGAGCAGTACTTC
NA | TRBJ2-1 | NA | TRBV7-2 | CASSLAGGVYYNEQFF | TGTGCCAGCAGCTTAGCGGGCGGGGTTTACTACAATGAGCAGTTCTTC
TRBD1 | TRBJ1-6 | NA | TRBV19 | CASSPQGATYNSPLHF | TGTGCCAGTAGTCCTCAGGGGGCTACCTATAATTCACCCCTCCACTTT
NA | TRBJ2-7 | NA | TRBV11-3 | CASSLGPDEQYF | TGTGCCAGCAGCTTAGGCCCGGACGAGCAGTACTTC
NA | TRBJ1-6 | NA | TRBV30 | CAWSVQGTPANSPLHF | TGTGCCTGGAGTGTACAAGGGACACCGGCGAATTCACCCCTCCACTTT
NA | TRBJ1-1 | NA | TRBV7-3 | CASSPHGGGVTEAFF | TGTGCCAGCAGCCCGCACGGGGGAGGAGTTACTGAAGCTTTCTTT
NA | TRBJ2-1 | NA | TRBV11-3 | CASSRSRDWGNEQFF | TGTGCCAGCAGCCGTTCGAGGGATTGGGGCAATGAGCAGTTCTTC
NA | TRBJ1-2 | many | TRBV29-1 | CSASWGSNYGYTF | TGCAGCGCCTCCTGGGGCAGCAACTATGGCTACACCTTC